This T cell receptor beta chain emerged from a study of T cells in Graves' hyperthyroidism and ophthalmopathy (dated by TCRdb to about 2019). With regard to the full study: Peripheral blood samples were taken at initial diagnosis, before any treatment was given. For training and testing, the 100 or so patients in the discovery cohort were randomly divided in a 7:3 ratio. TCR Vbeta CDR3 sequencing of some 140 peripheral blood samples (43 ophthalmopathy, roughly 74 hyperthyroidism and approximately 17 progressor patients) is reported in the paper. After sampling, hyperthyroidism patients received methimazole starting at 30 mg daily, and ophthalmopathy patients received high-dose intravenous methylprednisolone. Whether ophthalmopathy could be predicted prospectively was tested in an independent validation cohort made up of roughly 20 hyperthyroidism patients plus 17 patients who later progressed to ophthalmopathy. To identify distinguishing TCR V-J signatures, a discovery cohort of 90 to 100 patients was used, comprising some 45 with Graves' ophthalmopathy and 57 with stable Graves' hyperthyroidism. Thyroid tissue and blood T-cell repertoires from several Graves' hyperthyroidism patients were also compared in the study. Points the paper makes about the study in general: Sample size was not statistically predetermined, and investigators were not blinded to group allocation. In validation, the model predicted progression to ophthalmopathy a median of roughly six months before onset, with approximately 68% sensitivity and almost 75% specificity. Ophthalmopathy was separated from stable hyperthyroidism by a 13 V-J signature model, with 85% to 90% sensitivity and about 84% specificity obtained in cross-validation and 80%/75% obtained in testing. Most expanded thyroid clonotypes (frequency above 0.001) were also detected in blood, a finding suggesting that blood repertoires may reflect thyroid immune responses.

Graves' hyperthyroidism was defined as stable when no progression to ophthalmopathy occurred over 18 months of follow-up. Hyperthyroidism patients were aged 18 to 65 years and newly diagnosed, with disease duration of less than 2 months. Any patient with an uncontrolled infection, another autoimmune disease, pregnancy or lactation was excluded. Diagnoses were based on clinical symptoms, serum thyroxine and TRAb, thyroid ultrasound and orbital computed tomography. Ficoll-Paque density gradient centrifugation was used to isolate PBMCs from about 10 ml of fresh peripheral blood. Total RNA was extracted using Trizol reagent, and RNA quality was assessed on an Agilent 2100 Bioanalyzer. At least ten counts were recorded for this clonotype. Its antigen remains unidentified. No much larger clonotype is one base removed from it; base qualities were not supplied. The cysteine opens and the phenylalanine closes a CDR3 of 14 amino acids. This entry keeps only the CDR3 DNA: 42 bases, framed from base 1. The germline V gene (reference sequence) gives CDR1 as MNHNY and CDR2 as SVGAGI. Trimming takes 6 bases from V and 2 bases from J, and the germline ends sit 11 bases apart.

The TCR beta CDR3 regions were amplified from RNA transcripts. The TCR CDR3 was subjected to a first round of RT-PCR using the HTBI primer set and the Qiagen OneStep RT-PCR kit. A second multiplex PCR round built the libraries, followed by size selection and purification. Paired-end sequencing of the libraries was performed with 100 bp reads on an Illumina HiSeq2000. On the study's bioinformatics: SOAPnuke was used to process the raw data, removing reads that contained adapters or uncalled bases, had a mean Phred below 15, or lacked an exact match to the constant primer or identifier. High-quality paired reads were merged with COPE v1.2.5, and unique nucleotide sequences were defined as clonotypes. MiTCR v1.1 was used to align the clonotypes against IMGT TRBV, TRBD and TRBJ reference segments. Analysis was restricted to V-J combinations with a frequency above 0.0001, which covered about 99% of repertoires. The TCS score was defined as F50 (clonal expansion) divided by E x V (chaos), with BLOSUM62-based TCRdist calculated between CDR3 peptides within each V-J. Welch's t-statistics and random forest reduced approximately 520 V-J features to roughly 13, which were used in a naive Bayes classifier (R e1071). The similarity between thyroid and blood repertoires was quantified using the Morisita-Horn index. TCRdb cleaned the public reads at Q25 with fastp, built clones with MiXCR and kept in-frame beta chains. All rows with the same CDR3 protein become a single entry with the most common DNA and genes. These V and J calls derive from TCRdb rather than the authors' analysis. Recorded for this sample are hundreds of thousands of distinct CDR3 sequences; 35% to 40% of them occurred a single time. The top ten constitute around 10% of the sample.

Sequences were obtained from blood. Recombination joined TRBV6-6 with TRBJ1-5, with the D segment identity uncertain. The source of this sequence is a man aged 18-30 years with Graves' hyperthyroidism. The sequenced DNA: TGTGCCAGCAGCTGGAGGACGGGCAATCAGCCCCAGCATTTT. This is translated as CASSWRTGNQPQHF.